This T cell receptor beta chain was retrieved from a study of cytotoxic CD8 clonotypes in ibrutinib-treated CLL. Whole-study findings and limits: Public clonotypes were seen rarely and were contracted or stable on treatment.

This clone has just a few counts. The antigen is unknown. Method: immunoSEQ multiplex PCR; TCRdb's copy keeps in-frame clones and lacks some. The sample has some 150,000 clones, approximately 80% seen once. Germline V gives CDR1 KGHSH, CDR2 LQKENI. The CDR3 runs 11 residues. Trimming shortened V by 4 bases and J by 2 bases, and 1 base separated the two germline ends. This sample comprised PBMCs, obtained after 12 months of ibrutinib treatment. This rearrangement joins TRBV18 to TRBJ2-3; D is undetermined. The sequence derives from a human donor with chronic lymphocytic leukemia. In DNA form, the CDR3 reads TGTGCCAGCTCACACACAGATACGCAGTATTTT. Translation: CASSHTDTQYF. The full variable domain, completed using reference TRBV18 and TRBJ2-3, is NAGVMQNPRHLVRRRGQEARLRCSPMKGHSHVYWYRQLPEEGLKFMVYLQKENIIDESGMPKERFSAEFPKEGPSILRIQQVVRGDSAAYFCASSHTDTQYFGPGTRLTVL.